Below, 18 T cell receptor beta chains from the same sample are listed, as sequenced in a study of cytotoxic CD8 clonotypes in ibrutinib-treated CLL. Method: immunoSEQ multiplex PCR; TCRdb's copy keeps in-frame clones and lacks some. Of about 300,000 clones listed, less than 85% are singletons. Sequences were derived from PBMCs, sampled at disease progression, from a patient treated with ibrutinib. The source of these receptors is a human donor with chronic lymphocytic leukemia.

This chain links TRBV11-1 with TRBJ2-1; D is ambiguous. From germline, CDR1 is SGHAT and CDR2 FQDESV (reference sequence). Trimming took off 2 bases at V and 9 bases at J, with 11 bases between the two ends. CDR3 length: 13 amino acids. Here the CDR3 reads CASSLSLNTEQFF. CDR3 sequence (DNA): TGTGCCAGCAGCTTAAGTCTCAATACTGAGCAGTTCTTC.

V gene TRBV25-1 combines with J gene TRBJ2-3; 9 nucleotides agree with TRBD1. The CDR3 sequence is 16 residues long. CDR1 MGHDK and CDR2 SYGVNS come from the germline V gene. Trimming cost V 3 bases and J 4 bases; bases outside gene matches: 8. The CDR3 sequence is CASSDSDRGRADTQYF. CDR3 DNA: TGTGCCAGCAGTGACTCGGACAGGGGCCGGGCAGATACGCAGTATTTT. Looking up the rest from reference TRBV25-1 and TRBJ2-3 gives the full variable domain: EADIYQTPRYLVIGTGKKITLECSQTMGHDKMYWYQQDPGMELHLIHYSYGVNSTEKGDLSSESTVSRIRTEHFPLTLESARPSHTSQYLCASSDSDRGRADTQYFGPGTRLTVL.

The chain has TRBV13 and TRBJ2-5; 7 nucleotides align to TRBD1. After removal of 0 bases from V and 2 bases from J, the junction contained 3 bases not matched to a gene. This CDR3 spans 15 amino acids. Germline V gene sequence: CDR1 PRHDT, CDR2 FYEKMQ (reference sequence). CDR3: CASSLGQGLQETQYF. As DNA, the CDR3 is TGTGCCAGCAGCTTAGGACAGGGGCTACAAGAGACCCAGTACTTC. Variable domain in full (rest from reference TRBV13 and TRBJ2-5): AAGVIQSPRHLIKEKRETATLKCYPIPRHDTVYWYQQGPGQDPQFLISFYEKMQSDKGSIPDRFSAQQFSDYHSELNMSSLELGDSALYFCASSLGQGLQETQYFGPGTRLLVL.

The chain links TRBV6-5 to TRBJ2-7, with no clear D. Trimming removed 4 bases at V and 3 bases at J, with 16 bases between. Per germline, CDR1 MNHEY and CDR2 SVGAGI. The CDR3 length is 15 residues. CDR3 amino acids: CASSSQAVTHYEQYF. The CDR3 DNA follows: TGTGCCAGCAGTTCTCAGGCCGTGACCCACTACGAGCAGTACTTC.

This clone was seen a few times. CDR3 coding DNA: TGTGCCAGCAGTTACATGAAGACGCAAGAGACCCAGTACTTC. It specifies CASSYMKTQETQYF. This sequence joins TRBV6-5 and TRBJ2-5; D gene uncertain. Trimming shortened V by 2 bases and J by 2 bases, and 9 bases separated the two germline ends. From germline, CDR1 is MNHEY and CDR2 SVGAGI. The CDR3 covers 14 residues.

The chain uses TRBV5-6 and TRBJ2-5, with D perhaps given as TRBD1 or TRBD2 (6 bases each). Germline values: CDR1 SGHDT, CDR2 YYEEEE. The ends were cut back, 3 bases at V and 4 bases at J, with 13 bases in the middle. The length of the CDR3 is 14 residues. CDR3 region: CASSWGAGVETQYF. The DNA for the CDR3 is TGTGCCAGCAGCTGGGGGGCCGGGGTAGAGACCCAGTACTTC.

Here the CDR3 DNA reads TGCGCCAGCAGTGCCGACGGTTGGACTTCGCGGTTTTTT. The encoded protein is CASSADGWTSRFF. The chain links TRBV10-1 to TRBJ2-2; possibly TRBD2 for D (5 bases). This CDR3 region has 13 residues. V lost 4 bases and J lost 16, with 19 bases in between. Germline loops: CDR1 WNHNN, CDR2 SYGVQD (reference sequence).

In this sample, this clone turned up a few times. V and J are TRBV14 and TRBJ2-7; D is undetermined. The V gene's germline CDR1 is SGHDN and CDR2 FVKESK. The length of the CDR3 is 11 residues. V lost 0 bases to trimming and J lost 4 bases, with 1 base between them. The CDR3 sequence is CASSQDYEQYF. The CDR3 bases are TGTGCCAGCAGCCAAGATTACGAGCAGTACTTC.

This chain joins TRBV4-3 and TRBJ2-7, with a tentative D call TRBD1 (6 bases). The CDR3 covers 14 residues. Germline V gene data show CDR1 as LGHNA and CDR2 as YSLEER. The V and J ends lost 1 base and 3 bases respectively, with 10 bases between them. CDR3 in amino acids: CASSQVTGSYEQYF. The CDR3 DNA follows: TGCGCCAGCAGCCAAGTCACAGGGAGCTACGAGCAGTACTTC.

This chain joins TRBV11-2 and TRBJ1-5, with TRBD1 as a possible D gene (5 bases). The CDR3 is 15 residues long. V gave up 0 bases and J gave up 4 bases, with 10 bases separating them. The germline gives CDR1 SGHAT, CDR2 FQNNGV. The CDR3 here is CASSLEGTGNQPQHF. The CDR3 DNA is TGTGCCAGCAGCTTAGAAGGGACGGGTAATCAGCCCCAGCATTTT. The entire variable domain, with the rest obtained from reference TRBV11-2 and TRBJ1-5, is as follows: EAGVAQSPRYKIIEKRQSVAFWCNPISGHATLYWYQQILGQGPKLLIQFQNNGVVDDSQLPKDRFSAERLKGVDSTLKIQPAKLEDSAVYLCASSLEGTGNQPQHFGDGTRLSIL.

The genes are TRBV6-1 and TRBJ1-1, with 10 bases fitting TRBD1. Germline trimming cut 1 base from V and 11 bases from J; bases unmatched to any gene: 4. The CDR3 extends over 13 amino acids. Germline CDR1 and CDR2: MNHNS and SASEGT. Written as DNA, the CDR3 is TGTGCCAGCAGTGAAGTAGACAGGGGGCCGGCTTTCTTT. It translates to CASSEVDRGPAFF.

V gene TRBV9 combines with J gene TRBJ2-5, with D unclear. The CDR3 extends over 13 amino acids. From germline, CDR1 is SGDLS and CDR2 YYNGEE. V dropped 0 bases and J dropped 3 bases, with 6 bases sitting between them. DNA for the CDR3: TGTGCCAGCAGCGTAGATCCAGAAGAGACCCAGTACTTC. Translation gives CASSVDPEETQYF.

The genes are TRBV20-1 and TRBJ2-4; possibly TRBD1 or TRBD2 for D (6 bases each). V was pared by 7 bases and J by 8 bases, with 12 bases between. Germline V lookup: CDR1 DFQATT, CDR2 SNEGSKA (reference sequence). The CDR3 is 11 amino acids. Written as DNA, the CDR3 is TGCAGTGGAGACGGGGGCTACATTCAGTACTTC. Translation gives CSGDGGYIQYF.

The rearrangement uses TRBV7-2 and TRBJ2-7; 11 bases match TRBD2. Germline loops: CDR1 SGHTA, CDR2 FQGNSA. The CDR3 runs 15 residues. The junction had 4 bases not matched to a gene; V was cut back by 4 bases and J by 2 bases. The CDR3 loop is CASSSPGLAAYEQYF. In nucleotides, the CDR3 is TGTGCCAGCAGCTCACCGGGACTAGCGGCCTACGAGCAGTACTTC. Complete variable domain (other parts from reference TRBV7-2 and TRBJ2-7): GAGVSQSPSNKVTEKGKDVELRCDPISGHTALYWYRQSLGQGLEFLIYFQGNSAPDKSGLPSDRFSAERTGGSVSTLTIQRTQQEDSAVYLCASSSPGLAAYEQYFGPGTRLTVT.

This clone was counted a single time. This sequence joins TRBV15 and TRBJ2-5; the D gene could be TRBD1 or TRBD2 (6 bases each). The ends were cut back, 1 base at V and 5 bases at J, with 11 bases in the middle. The CDR3 is 14 amino acids. Germline CDR1 LNHNV, CDR2 YYDKDF (reference sequence). For the CDR3, the DNA is TGTGCCACCAGCAGAGGGGGGGCAGGGGAGACCCAGTACTTC. Translated: CATSRGGAGETQYF. Looking up the rest from reference TRBV15 and TRBJ2-5 gives the full variable domain: DAMVIQNPRYQVTQFGKPVTLSCSQTLNHNVMYWYQQKSSQAPKLLFHYYDKDFNNEADTPDNFQSRRPNTSFCFLDIRSPGLGDTAMYLCATSRGGAGETQYFGPGTRLLVL.

The gene calls are TRBV9 and TRBJ1-1; no reliable D call. The CDR3 is 14 residues long. Trimming stripped 0 bases from V and 4 bases from J, with 10 bases between. Per germline, CDR1 SGDLS and CDR2 YYNGEE. CDR3 in DNA: TGTGCCAGCAGCGTAGTTGCGGGCGTCACTGAAGCTTTCTTT. Amino acids: CASSVVAGVTEAFF.

The genes are TRBV15 and TRBJ2-7; tentative D call: TRBD2 (5 bases). The CDR3 spans 14 residues. V lost 1 base, J lost 0 bases, and 7 bases lay in between. Looked up from germline, CDR1 is LNHNV and CDR2 is YYDKDF (reference sequence). This chain's CDR3 is CATSRVAYSYEQYF. Here the CDR3 DNA reads TGTGCCACCAGCAGAGTAGCGTACTCCTACGAGCAGTACTTC.

The V call is TRBV7-6, the J call TRBJ1-2; D is unclear. The CDR3 loop spans 14 amino acids. The germline CDR1 and CDR2 sequences are SGHVS and FNYEAQ. The V and J ends lost 1 base and 3 bases respectively, with 9 bases between them. The DNA for the CDR3 is TGTGCCAGCAGCTTAGGTCCTGGGGACTATGGCTACACCTTC. Protein product: CASSLGPGDYGYTF. Full variable domain (missing parts from reference TRBV7-6 and TRBJ1-2): GAGVSQSPRYKVTKRGQDVALRCDPISGHVSLYWYRQALGQGPEFLTYFNYEAQQDKSGLPNDRFSAERPEGSISTLTIQRTEQRDSAMYRCASSLGPGDYGYTFGSGTRLTVV.